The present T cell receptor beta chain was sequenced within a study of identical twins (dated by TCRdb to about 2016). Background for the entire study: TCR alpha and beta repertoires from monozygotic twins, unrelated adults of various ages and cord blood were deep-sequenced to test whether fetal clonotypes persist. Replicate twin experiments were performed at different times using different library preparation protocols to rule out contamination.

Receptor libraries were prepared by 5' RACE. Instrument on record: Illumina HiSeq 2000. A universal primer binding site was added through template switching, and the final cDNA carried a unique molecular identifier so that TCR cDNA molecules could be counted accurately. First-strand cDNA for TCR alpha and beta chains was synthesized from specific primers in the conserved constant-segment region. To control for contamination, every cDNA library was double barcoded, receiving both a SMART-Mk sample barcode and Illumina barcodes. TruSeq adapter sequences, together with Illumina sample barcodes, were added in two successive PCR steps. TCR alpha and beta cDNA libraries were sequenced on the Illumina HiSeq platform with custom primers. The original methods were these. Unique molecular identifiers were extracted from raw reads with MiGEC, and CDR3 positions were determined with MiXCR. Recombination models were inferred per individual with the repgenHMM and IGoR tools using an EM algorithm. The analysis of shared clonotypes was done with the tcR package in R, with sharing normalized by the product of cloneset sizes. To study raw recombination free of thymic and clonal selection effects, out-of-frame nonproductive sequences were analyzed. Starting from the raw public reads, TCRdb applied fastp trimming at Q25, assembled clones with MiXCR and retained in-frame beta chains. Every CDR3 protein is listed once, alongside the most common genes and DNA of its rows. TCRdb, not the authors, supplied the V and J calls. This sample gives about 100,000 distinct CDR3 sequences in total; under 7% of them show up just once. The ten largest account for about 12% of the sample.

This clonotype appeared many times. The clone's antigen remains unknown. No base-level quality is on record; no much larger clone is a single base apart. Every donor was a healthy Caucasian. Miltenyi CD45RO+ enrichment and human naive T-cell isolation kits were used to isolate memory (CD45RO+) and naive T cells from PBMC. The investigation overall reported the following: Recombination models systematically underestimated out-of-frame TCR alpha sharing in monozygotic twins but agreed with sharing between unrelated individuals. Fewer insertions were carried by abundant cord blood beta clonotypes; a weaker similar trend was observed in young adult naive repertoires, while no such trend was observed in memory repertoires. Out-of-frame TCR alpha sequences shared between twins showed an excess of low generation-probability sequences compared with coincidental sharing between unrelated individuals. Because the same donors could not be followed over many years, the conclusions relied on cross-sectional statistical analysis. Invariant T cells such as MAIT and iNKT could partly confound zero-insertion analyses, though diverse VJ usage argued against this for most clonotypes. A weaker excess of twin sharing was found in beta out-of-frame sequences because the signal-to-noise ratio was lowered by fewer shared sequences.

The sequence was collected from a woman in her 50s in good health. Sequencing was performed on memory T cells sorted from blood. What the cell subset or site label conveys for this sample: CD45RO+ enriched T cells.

The nucleotide sequence is given as TGCAGTGCAGCCGGGACAGTCGGCGATGAGCAGTTCTTC. Its protein reads: CSAAGTVGDEQFF. The sequence is built from TRBV20-1 and TRBJ2-1; 7 nucleotides in the junction match TRBD1. For this chain, trimming is 6 bases at the V end and 8 bases at the J end, and the number of junction bases without a gene match is 10. The germline V gene (reference sequence) specifies DFQATT as CDR1 and SNEGSKA as CDR2. CDR3 length: 13 amino acids, cysteine to phenylalanine. Only the CDR3 part of the read is kept: 39 bases, read in frame from the first base.